This paragraph reports one T cell receptor beta chain. The CDR3 consists of 13 residues. CDR1 is SEHNR, CDR2 FQNEAQ, per germline (reference sequence). V trimming: 5 bases; J trimming: 5 bases; junction bases outside the gene matches: 5. Data came from immunoSEQ multiplex PCR; TCRdb stores just in-frame clones and leaves some out. The repertoire has 200,000 or so clones, around 87% of them found once; the top ten carry about 2%. This sample was taken from a study of cytomegalovirus exposure and HLA in healthy donors. The sequence derives from a woman aged 18-29 years in good health and CMV-seropositive. The specimen sequenced was PBMCs. J is TRBJ2-7 and V is TRBV7-9; 8 nucleotides agree with TRBD2. CDR3 in amino acids: CASSRGGGDEQYF. Here the CDR3 DNA reads TGTGCCAGCAGCCGGGGGGGAGGGGACGAGCAGTACTTC.